Listed here are 21 T cell receptor beta chains from one sample, sequenced in a study of shared clonotypes between healthy human individuals. Naive CD8 cells, CD45RO-negative and positively selected for CCR7, excluded terminally differentiated effector memory CD45RA+ cells. Sequencing used immunoSEQ multiplex PCR; TCRdb keeps in-frame clones, though not all of them. The repertoire includes about 680,000 clones, just over 90% of them detected once, and 20% to 25% sits in the top ten. The source material was naive CD8+ T cells sorted from blood. Receptors were obtained from a man in his thirties or forties in good health.

This clone was detected once. V is TRBV2 and J is TRBJ2-7; no clear D. Per germline, CDR1 SNHLY and CDR2 FYNNEI. The germline V and J ends were trimmed by 7 bases and 6 bases, with 7 bases remaining between them. The CDR3 totals 10 residues. CDR3 loop: CASKGREQYF. DNA of the CDR3: TGTGCCAGCAAGGGTCGCGAGCAGTACTTC.

The chain uses TRBV6-1 and TRBJ1-4, with TRBD1 as a possible D gene (6 bases). The length of the CDR3 is 12 residues. Trimming removed 10 bases at V and 4 bases at J, with 10 bases between. Germline CDR1 MNHNS, CDR2 SASEGT. The CDR3 here is CATGRGNEKLFF. DNA for the CDR3: TGTGCCACAGGCAGGGGTAATGAAAAACTGTTTTTT.

The chain recombines TRBV4-3 with TRBJ2-7; the D is unclear. This CDR3 has 12 residues. V was trimmed by 0 bases and J by 5 bases, leaving 5 bases between them. CDR1 is LGHNA and CDR2 is YSLEER in the germline V gene. CDR3: CASSQDGNEQYF. The CDR3 coding sequence is TGCGCCAGCAGCCAAGATGGGAACGAGCAGTACTTC.

The J gene is TRBJ1-1, the V gene TRBV28, with a weak D call TRBD1 (6 bases). The CDR3 consists of 15 residues. CDR1 is MDHEN, CDR2 SYDVKM, per germline. Trimming removed 5 bases at V and 1 base at J, with 14 bases between. CDR3 region: CASSAGTQQNTEAFF. In DNA, the CDR3 is TGTGCCAGCAGTGCCGGGACACAGCAGAACACTGAAGCTTTCTTT.

The chain joins TRBV5-6 to TRBJ2-5, with 9 bases lining up with TRBD2. This CDR3 comprises 16 residues. Losses at the gene ends were 4 bases for V and 0 bases for J; bases not matched to a gene: 7. Germline V CDR1 and CDR2: SGHDT, YYEEEE. Here the CDR3 DNA reads TGTGCCAGCAGCATATTTAGCGGGAGAAACCAAGAGACCCAGTACTTC. It is translated as CASSIFSGRNQETQYF.

The chain combines TRBV5-6 with TRBJ2-7, with D unresolved. The CDR3 consists of 14 residues. From germline, CDR1 is SGHDT and CDR2 YYEEEE. V was pared by 2 bases and J by 2 bases, with 11 bases between. CDR3 DNA sequence: TGTGCCAGCAGCTTCGCCGGACGGACCTACGAGCAGTACTTC. It specifies CASSFAGRTYEQYF.

As to this clone: Mismatch with germline at one junction end may stem from a read error. The CDR3 DNA is TGTGCCAGCAGCTTGGGGGATCGAGTCTTC. Translating gives CASSLGDRVF. This sequence joins TRBV7-2 and TRBJ2-1, with D possibly called TRBD1 or TRBD2 (5 bases each). This CDR3 has 10 residues. Germline CDR1 is SGHTA and CDR2 is FQGNSA.

The chain has TRBV7-6 and TRBJ1-1; 7 bases fit TRBD1. Germline CDR1 is SGHVS and CDR2 is FNYEAQ. J gave up 6 bases and V 5 bases, and 9 bases lay outside the gene matches. The CDR3 runs to 14 residues. The CDR3 nucleotides read TGTGCCAGCAGCGCGGCGGGAGGGGGCGCTGAAGCTTTCTTT. This sequence encodes CASSAAGGGAEAFF.

The chain has TRBV5-1 and TRBJ2-1; D is uncertain. The V and J ends lost 3 bases and 11 bases respectively, with 12 bases between them. Germline V lookup: CDR1 SGHRS, CDR2 YFSETQ. The CDR3 runs 12 residues. As DNA, the CDR3 is TGCGCCAGCAGCTACGAGTGGTCCCAGCAGTTCTTC. Residues: CASSYEWSQQFF.

The V gene is TRBV12-1, the J gene TRBJ1-1. TRBV12-1 is labeled a pseudogene. The CDR3 loop spans 13 amino acids. The CDR3 DNA follows: TGTGCCAGCAGCTTTGAGGGGAGCTCTGAAGCTTTCTTT. Translating gives CASSFEGSSEAFF.

The chain has TRBV14 and TRBJ2-5; 9 bases are a match to TRBD2. With 5 bases clipped from V and 4 bases from J, the junction kept 8 bases outside the gene matches. Germline CDR1 is SGHDN and CDR2 is FVKESK. The CDR3 runs to 15 residues. For the CDR3, the DNA is TGTGCCAGCAGCTACCTAGCGGGACCAGCAGAGACCCAGTACTTC. It is translated as CASSYLAGPAETQYF.

This sequence joins TRBV7-9 and TRBJ2-1; 7 bases align to TRBD1. V shed 4 bases, J shed 2 bases, and the junction held 17 bases outside the gene matches. There are 19 residues in the CDR3. Germline CDR1 is SEHNR and CDR2 is FQNEAQ (reference sequence). The DNA of the CDR3 is TGTGCCAGCAGCTCGTCCAAGGGAACAGGGGTTGGGACCTACAATGAGCAGTTCTTC. Protein product: CASSSSKGTGVGTYNEQFF.

The rearrangement uses TRBV6-5 and TRBJ1-2, with a tentative D call TRBD1 (5 bases). V lost 4 bases, J lost 2 bases, and 17 bases lay in between. The CDR3 spans 16 residues. The germline gives CDR1 MNHEY, CDR2 SVGAGI. CDR3 residues: CASSSPSAGKNYGYTF. CDR3 in DNA: TGTGCCAGCAGTTCCCCCTCGGCAGGGAAGAACTATGGCTACACCTTC.

Of note for this clone: Other DNA sequences in the sample encode the same CDR3. This chain uses TRBV19 with TRBJ1-1, with D perhaps matching TRBD1 (5 bases). CDR3 length: 13 residues. Between the trimmed V and J ends, which lost 3 bases and 2 bases, there was a span of 7 bases. Germline V gene sequence: CDR1 LNHDA, CDR2 SQIVND (reference sequence). In nucleotides, the CDR3 is TGTGCCAGTAGTATGGGGGGTAACACTGAAGCTTTCTTT. Translating it yields CASSMGGNTEAFF.

The V and J genes are TRBV5-4 and TRBJ2-7, with a weak D call TRBD2 (5 bases). In germline, CDR1 is SGHNT, CDR2 YYREEE (reference sequence). This CDR3 region has 15 residues. With 0 bases removed from V and 2 bases from J, the gap between germline ends came to 12 bases. For the CDR3, the DNA is TGTGCCAGCAGCTTGGGCGGACTTAACCCCTACGAGCAGTACTTC. It encodes CASSLGGLNPYEQYF.

Details on this clone: The identical CDR3 is also encoded by other nucleotide sequences in the sample. The rearrangement joins TRBV5-1 to TRBJ2-7; 10 bases fit TRBD1. Germline V gene lookup returns CDR1 SGHRS and CDR2 YFSETQ. The CDR3 sequence is 14 residues long. V was clipped by 0 bases and J by 5 bases; unmatched bases: 2. The CDR3 nucleotides are TGCGCCAGCAGCTTGGGACAGGGGGCTGACGAGCAGTACTTC. Its translation: CASSLGQGADEQYF.

The rearrangement uses TRBV6-5 and TRBJ2-3, with a weak D call TRBD2 (6 bases). From germline, CDR1 is MNHEY and CDR2 SVGAGI. This CDR3 spans 14 amino acids. Written as DNA, the CDR3 is TGTGCTACGCGGGGAGCGGCGTACACAGATACGCAGTATTTT. Translation gives CATRGAAYTDTQYF.

The rearrangement links TRBV15 to TRBJ1-5, with TRBD1 as a possible D gene (5 bases). Trimming cost V 6 bases and J 6 bases, with 9 bases left between them. Germline V lookup: CDR1 LNHNV, CDR2 YYDKDF (reference sequence). CDR3 size: 12 residues. CDR3 loop: CATSGGGQPQHF. DNA of the CDR3: TGTGCCACCAGTGGGGGGGGTCAGCCCCAGCATTTT.

V gene TRBV7-2 combines with J gene TRBJ2-5; D tentatively fits TRBD1 or TRBD2 (6 bases each). CDR1 and CDR2 from the germline V gene are SGHTA and FQGNSA. The CDR3 covers 14 residues. Trimming removed 5 bases at V and 5 bases at J, with 15 bases between. CDR3 in amino acids: CASSPIGGRETQYF. CDR3 bases: TGTGCCAGCAGCCCGATTGGGGGGCGGGAGACCCAGTACTTC.

This chain links TRBV5-1 with TRBJ2-5, with D tentatively TRBD1 or TRBD2 (5 bases each). The V and J ends lost 0 bases and 5 bases respectively, with 11 bases between them. This CDR3 has 14 amino acids. Germline V gives CDR1 SGHRS, CDR2 YFSETQ. The CDR3 DNA reads TGCGCCAGCAGCTTGGTTATTGGGACGGAGACCCAGTACTTC. Translation: CASSLVIGTETQYF.

The table lists this clone with a count of one. This CDR3 is CATSREASGGDEQFF. CDR3 nucleotide sequence: TGTGCCACCAGCAGAGAGGCTAGCGGGGGCGATGAGCAGTTCTTC. The chain joins TRBV15 to TRBJ2-1; 10 nucleotides agree with TRBD2. The CDR3 is 15 amino acids. CDR1 and CDR2 (germline): LNHNV, YYDKDF (reference sequence). With 0 bases clipped from V and 8 bases from J, the junction kept 4 bases outside the gene matches.